The next 28 T cell receptor beta chains were all read from a single sample in a study of cytomegalovirus exposure and HLA in healthy donors. 60 Vbeta and 13 Jbeta primers were used in PCR. Produced via immunoSEQ multiplex PCR; TCRdb's table is partial and in-frame only. The data contain some 110,000 clones, approximately 76% of them singletons. Source material: PBMCs. All receptors derive from a middle-aged man in good health and CMV-seropositive.

The chain is built from TRBV6-5 and TRBJ2-6; D unclear. V was pared by 4 bases and J by 4 bases, with 11 bases between. Germline CDR1 and CDR2: MNHEY and SVGAGI. This CDR3 is 15 amino acids long. CDR3 bases: TGTGCCAGCAGTTTGATGCTTCAGGGGGCCAACGTCCTGACTTTC. This gives the protein CASSLMLQGANVLTF.

The chain employs TRBV18 and TRBJ1-6; tentative D call: TRBD1 (6 bases). V lost 5 bases and J lost 7, with 15 bases in between. The CDR3 covers 15 residues. CDR1 KGHSH and CDR2 LQKENI come from the germline V gene. The CDR3, as DNA: TGTGCCAGCTCAACGGACAGAACCTCCAATTCACCCCTCCACTTT. Protein product: CASSTDRTSNSPLHF.

This clone was recorded a few times. The rearrangement uses TRBV29-1 and TRBJ2-3; 15 bases map to TRBD2. CDR1 and CDR2 (germline): SQVTM, ANQGSEA. The CDR3 extends over 17 amino acids. Losses at the gene ends were 8 bases for V and 4 bases for J; bases not matched to a gene: 13. This CDR3 is CSTRTSGRAIGADTQYF. The CDR3 DNA reads TGCAGCACCAGGACTAGCGGGAGGGCCATTGGAGCAGATACGCAGTATTTT.

V is TRBV6-5 and J is TRBJ1-3, with D hard to call. The CDR3 extends over 12 amino acids. V gave up 6 bases and J gave up 0 bases, with 3 bases separating them. Germline CDR1 is MNHEY and CDR2 is SVGAGI. CDR3 sequence (DNA): TGTGCCAGCAGGAGCTCTGGAAACACCATATATTTT. Translation gives CASRSSGNTIYF.

This clone was picked up a small number of times. This chain uses TRBV13 with TRBJ2-7; D is unclear. V was clipped by 3 bases and J by 0 bases, with 3 bases between them. Germline-derived CDR1 and CDR2 are PRHDT and FYEKMQ (reference sequence). The CDR3 runs to 12 residues. The CDR3 nucleotides are TGTGCCAGCAGCTTCCACTCCTACGAGCAGTACTTC. Amino acid sequence: CASSFHSYEQYF.

Regarding this clone: Other DNA sequences of this sample code for an identical CDR3. The gene calls are TRBV7-9 and TRBJ2-5, with 7 positions matching TRBD2. The J segment lost 1 base and the V segment lost 3 bases, leaving 2 bases of the junction unmatched. The CDR3 consists of 14 residues. Germline CDR1 SEHNR, CDR2 FQNEAQ (reference sequence). The CDR3, as DNA: TGTGCCAGCAGCTTGGGAGGGCCCCAAGAGACCCAGTACTTC. This translates into CASSLGGPQETQYF.

J is TRBJ2-7 and V is TRBV5-4; possible D gene TRBD2, 6 bases. V lost 0 bases, J lost 5 bases, and 9 bases lay in between. The CDR3 totals 13 residues. Germline V gene sequence: CDR1 SGHNT, CDR2 YYREEE (reference sequence). This CDR3 reads CASSLGSGDEQYF. CDR3 bases: TGTGCCAGCAGCTTGGGGTCGGGGGACGAGCAGTACTTC.

This clone occurred once. The genes are TRBV7-9 and TRBJ1-4; 10 nucleotides align to TRBD1. V dropped 7 bases and J dropped 7; count of bases not matched to a gene: 9. The CDR3 is 15 residues long. The germline V gene encodes CDR1 SEHNR and CDR2 FQNEAQ (reference sequence). The DNA of the CDR3 is TGTGCCAGCAAGACCGTGGGACAGGGGATTGAAAAACTGTTTTTT. The encoded protein is CASKTVGQGIEKLFF. Variable domain in full (rest from reference TRBV7-9 and TRBJ1-4): DTGVSQNPRHKITKRGQNVTFRCDPISEHNRLYWYRQTLGQGPEFLTYFQNEAQLEKSRLLSDRFSAERPKGSFSTLEIQRTEQGDSAMYLCASKTVGQGIEKLFFGSGTQLSVL.

The chain has TRBV6-4 and TRBJ2-1, with TRBD2 matching over 13 bases. From germline, CDR1 is MRHNA and CDR2 SNTAGT. The CDR3 runs to 15 residues. Trimming took 2 bases from V and 7 from J; bases not matched to a gene: 2. The CDR3 region is CASSDPGLAGNEQFF. CDR3 nucleotides: TGTGCCAGCAGTGACCCGGGACTAGCGGGAAATGAGCAGTTCTTC.

The chain carries TRBV19 and TRBJ2-1; 9 bases align to TRBD2. The CDR3 loop spans 14 amino acids. Germline loops: CDR1 LNHDA, CDR2 SQIVND (reference sequence). With 5 bases clipped from V and 7 bases from J, the junction kept 6 bases outside the gene matches. In DNA, the CDR3 is TGTGCCAGTAGTCCGGGACTAGCATATAATGAGCAGTTCTTC. Translated, it gives CASSPGLAYNEQFF.

A few counts support this clone. V is TRBV15 and J is TRBJ2-5; D call uncertain. The CDR3 runs 15 residues. Germline CDR1 reads LNHNV; CDR2 reads YYDKDF (reference sequence). The V end was cut by 0 bases, the J end by 6 bases, with 14 bases between. CDR3 bases: TGTGCCACCAGCAGAGATATGGTCAGTTTAAAGACCCAGTACTTC. Protein: CATSRDMVSLKTQYF.

The chain employs TRBV19 and TRBJ2-5, with no clear D. Germline V gives CDR1 LNHDA, CDR2 SQIVND (reference sequence). Trimming cost V 3 bases and J 5 bases, with 13 bases left between them. CDR3 length: 14 amino acids. This CDR3 is CASSIPLRAETQYF. The CDR3 DNA is TGTGCCAGTAGTATCCCTCTAAGAGCGGAGACCCAGTACTTC.

V and J are TRBV28 and TRBJ2-7; D unclear. The V end was cut by 6 bases, the J end by 6 bases, with 12 bases between. CDR3 length: 12 amino acids. The germline V gene encodes CDR1 MDHEN and CDR2 SYDVKM. CDR3 nucleotides: TGTGCCAGCAGCCCCTTCGGTGGCGAGCAGTACTTC. This translates into CASSPFGGEQYF. Drawing the rest from reference TRBV28 and TRBJ2-7, the complete variable domain is DVKVTQSSRYLVKRTGEKVFLECVQDMDHENMFWYRQDPGLGLRLIYFSYDVKMKEKGDIPEGYSVSREKKERFSLILESASTNQTSMYLCASSPFGGEQYFGPGTRLTVT.

This chain links TRBV12-5 with TRBJ2-2; 8 bases map to TRBD2. Looked up from germline, CDR1 is LGHNT and CDR2 is FRNRAP. V gave up 4 bases and J gave up 6 bases; unmatched junction bases: 4. This CDR3 is 14 amino acids long. DNA of the CDR3: TGTGCTAGTGGTTCGGGGACTAGTCCCGGGGAGCTGTTTTTT. Translating it yields CASGSGTSPGELFF. Complete variable domain (other parts from reference TRBV12-5 and TRBJ2-2): DARVTQTPRHKVTEMGQEVTMRCQPILGHNTVFWYRQTMMQGLELLAYFRNRAPLDDSGMPKDRFSAEMPDATLATLKIQPSEPRDSAVYFCASGSGTSPGELFFGEGSRLTVL.

J is TRBJ2-5 and V is TRBV5-4, with D hard to call. Trimming removed 4 bases from V and 4 bases from J, with 11 bases in between. The CDR3 consists of 13 residues. Germline V CDR1 and CDR2: SGHNT, YYREEE (reference sequence). CDR3 residues: CASSLSVSETQYF. DNA for the CDR3: TGTGCCAGCAGCCTATCGGTATCAGAGACCCAGTACTTC.

This clone was seen once. The chain has TRBV5-8 and TRBJ1-2, with D unclear. The V gene lost 0 bases and the J gene lost 6 bases, with 6 bases spanning the gap. The CDR3 is 12 residues long. From germline, CDR1 is SGHTS and CDR2 YDEGEE. The CDR3 sequence: CASSLEVDGYTF. The CDR3 DNA is TGTGCCAGCAGCTTGGAAGTAGATGGCTACACCTTC.

The chain couples TRBV7-2 to TRBJ2-7; 10 positions agree with TRBD1. V shed 5 bases, J shed 5 bases, and the junction held 6 bases outside the gene matches. The CDR3 totals 14 residues. CDR1 SGHTA and CDR2 FQGNSA come from the germline V gene. The CDR3 loop reads CASSTRDRGHEQYF. As DNA, the CDR3 is TGTGCCAGCAGCACCCGGGACAGGGGCCACGAGCAGTACTTC.

This chain joins TRBV19 and TRBJ2-7, with D possibly being TRBD2 (7 bases). From germline, CDR1 is LNHDA and CDR2 SQIVND (reference sequence). Trimming shortened V by 3 bases and J by 5 bases, and 17 bases separated the two germline ends. The CDR3 is 15 amino acids. CDR3 sequence: CASSIFQGRGDEQYF. CDR3 bases: TGTGCCAGTAGTATTTTCCAGGGGAGGGGCGACGAGCAGTACTTC.

The genes are TRBV6-1 and TRBJ1-2, with 9 positions matching TRBD1. Germline loops: CDR1 MNHNS, CDR2 SASEGT. Trimming at V came to 4 bases and at J to 4 bases, leaving 4 bases not matched to a gene. The CDR3 extends over 14 amino acids. As DNA, the CDR3 is TGTGCCAGCAGTGGGGACAGGGCCGCCTATGGCTACACCTTC. This sequence encodes CASSGDRAAYGYTF.

The rearrangement links TRBV5-1 to TRBJ1-4, with 10 bases fitting TRBD1. Germline values: CDR1 SGHRS, CDR2 YFSETQ. The ends lost 4 bases at V and 7 bases at J; junction bases unmatched: 4. This CDR3 has 14 amino acids. In DNA, the CDR3 is TGCGCCAGCAGCCCCGGGACAGGGGCTGAAAAACTGTTTTTT. As protein: CASSPGTGAEKLFF.

The chain uses TRBV27 and TRBJ2-3, with D unclear. Trimming left V 0 bases short and J 7 bases short, with 11 bases between. The CDR3 is 14 amino acids. The germline V gene has CDR1 MNHEY and CDR2 SMNVEV (reference sequence). CDR3: CASSLSPRSNTQYF. CDR3 DNA sequence: TGTGCCAGCAGTTTATCGCCCCGGAGCAATACGCAGTATTTT.

The gene calls are TRBV7-8 and TRBJ1-1, with 9 bases fitting TRBD1. J was trimmed by 5 bases and V by 5 bases; bases with no gene match: 12. The germline V gene has CDR1 SGHVS and CDR2 FQNEAQ. This CDR3 comprises 16 residues. DNA for the CDR3: TGTGCCAGCAGCGCTCGACAGGGGGTATCGAGAACTGAAGCTTTCTTT. The encoded protein is CASSARQGVSRTEAFF.

This chain uses TRBV7-9 with TRBJ2-4; TRBD2 matches at 11 bases. The CDR3 contains 16 residues. V was clipped by 3 bases and J by 0 bases; unmatched bases: 1. Germline V gene data show CDR1 as SEHNR and CDR2 as FQNEAQ (reference sequence). CDR3 residues: CASSLTSGAAKNIQYF. The CDR3 nucleotides are TGTGCCAGCAGCTTGACTAGCGGGGCAGCCAAAAACATTCAGTACTTC. Full variable domain (missing parts from reference TRBV7-9 and TRBJ2-4): DTGVSQNPRHKITKRGQNVTFRCDPISEHNRLYWYRQTLGQGPEFLTYFQNEAQLEKSRLLSDRFSAERPKGSFSTLEIQRTEQGDSAMYLCASSLTSGAAKNIQYFGAGTRLSVL.

The J gene is TRBJ1-4, the V gene TRBV2; 8 positions agree with TRBD1. The CDR3 contains 14 residues. Germline CDR1 SNHLY, CDR2 FYNNEI. With 6 bases clipped from V and 7 bases from J, the junction kept 7 bases outside the gene matches. The CDR3 sequence: CASRTGAEGEKLFF. In DNA form, the CDR3 reads TGTGCCAGCAGGACAGGGGCGGAGGGTGAAAAACTGTTTTTT.

This clone appeared a few times. The J gene is TRBJ2-5, the V gene TRBV4-1, with a tentative D call TRBD1 (6 bases). CDR1 is MGHRA and CDR2 is YSYEKL in the germline V gene. The CDR3 has 15 amino acids. V gave up 2 bases and J gave up 3 bases, with 13 bases separating them. The CDR3 DNA follows: TGCGCCAGCAGCCAACCCTTGGGGGCGGAAGAGACCCAGTACTTC. Translated, it gives CASSQPLGAEETQYF.

The rearrangement joins TRBV5-1 to TRBJ2-3, with 8 bases aligning to TRBD2. Losses at the gene ends were 0 bases for V and 2 bases for J; bases not matched to a gene: 5. The CDR3 has 16 residues. Per the germline V gene, CDR1 is SGHRS and CDR2 is YFSETQ. In DNA form, the CDR3 reads TGCGCCAGCAGCTTGGGGCTAGCGGGTTTCACAGATACGCAGTATTTT. This encodes CASSLGLAGFTDTQYF.

This chain connects TRBV14 to TRBJ2-7; the match to TRBD2 covers 8 bases. Germline V CDR1 and CDR2: SGHDN, FVKESK. This CDR3 region has 15 residues. With 2 bases clipped from V and 3 bases from J, the junction kept 6 bases outside the gene matches. The CDR3 reads CASSQKGTSIYEQYF. In DNA form, the CDR3 reads TGTGCCAGCAGCCAAAAGGGGACTAGTATCTACGAGCAGTACTTC.

The chain recombines TRBV6-1 with TRBJ1-2, with D unresolved. This CDR3 comprises 13 residues. Germline CDR1 and CDR2: MNHNS and SASEGT. The V end was cut by 1 base, the J end by 2 bases, with 5 bases between. The CDR3 coding sequence is TGTGCCAGCAGTGAAGGCAGGAACTATGGCTACACCTTC. As protein: CASSEGRNYGYTF.